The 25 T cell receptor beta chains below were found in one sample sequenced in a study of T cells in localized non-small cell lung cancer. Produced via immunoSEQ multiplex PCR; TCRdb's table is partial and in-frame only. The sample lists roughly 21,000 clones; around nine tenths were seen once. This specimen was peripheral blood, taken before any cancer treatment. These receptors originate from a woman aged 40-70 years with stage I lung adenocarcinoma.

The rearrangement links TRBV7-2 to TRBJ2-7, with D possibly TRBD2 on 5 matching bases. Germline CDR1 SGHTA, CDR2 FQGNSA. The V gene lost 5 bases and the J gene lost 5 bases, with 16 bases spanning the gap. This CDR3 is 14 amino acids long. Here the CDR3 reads CASSPGSARNEQYF. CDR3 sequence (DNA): TGTGCCAGCAGCCCGGGATCAGCTAGAAACGAGCAGTACTTC.

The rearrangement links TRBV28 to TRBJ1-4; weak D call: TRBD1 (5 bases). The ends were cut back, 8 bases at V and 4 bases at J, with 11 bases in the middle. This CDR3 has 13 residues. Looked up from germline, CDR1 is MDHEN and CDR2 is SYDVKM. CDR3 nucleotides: TGTGCCAGCCTGGGGGGGGGTAATGAAAAACTGTTTTTT. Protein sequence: CASLGGGNEKLFF.

This CDR3 is CASSVGASGTDTQYF. The CDR3 coding sequence is TGTGCCAGCAGTGTGGGGGCTAGCGGCACAGATACGCAGTATTTT. The chain recombines TRBV2 with TRBJ2-3, with D perhaps given as TRBD1 or TRBD2 (6 bases each). Germline values: CDR1 SNHLY, CDR2 FYNNEI. CDR3 length equals 15 residues. Trimming took 4 bases from V and 1 from J, leaving 12 bases between them.

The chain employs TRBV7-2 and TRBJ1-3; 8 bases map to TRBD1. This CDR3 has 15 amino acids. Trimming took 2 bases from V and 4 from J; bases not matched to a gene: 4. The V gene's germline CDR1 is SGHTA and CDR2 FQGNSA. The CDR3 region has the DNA TGTGCCAGCAGCTTACGGACAGGGCAAGGAAACACCATATATTTT. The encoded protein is CASSLRTGQGNTIYF.

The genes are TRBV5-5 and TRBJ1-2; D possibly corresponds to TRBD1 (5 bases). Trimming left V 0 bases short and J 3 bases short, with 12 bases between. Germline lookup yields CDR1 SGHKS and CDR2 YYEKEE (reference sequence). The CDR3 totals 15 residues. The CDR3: CASSLAGTPDYGYTF. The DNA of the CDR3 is TGTGCCAGCAGCTTGGCCGGGACGCCCGACTATGGCTACACCTTC.

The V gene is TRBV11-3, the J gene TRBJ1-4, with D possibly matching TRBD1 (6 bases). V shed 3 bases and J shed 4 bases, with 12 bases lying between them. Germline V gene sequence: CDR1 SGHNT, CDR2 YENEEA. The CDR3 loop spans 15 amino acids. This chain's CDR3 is CASSFRQAGNEKLFF. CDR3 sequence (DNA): TGTGCCAGCAGCTTTAGACAGGCGGGTAATGAAAAACTGTTTTTT. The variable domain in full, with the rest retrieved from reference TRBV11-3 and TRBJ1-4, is EAGVVQSPRYKIIEKKQPVAFWCNPISGHNTLYWYLQNLGQGPELLIRYENEEAVDDSQLPKDRFSAERLKGVDSTLKIQPAELGDSAVYLCASSFRQAGNEKLFFGSGTQLSVL.

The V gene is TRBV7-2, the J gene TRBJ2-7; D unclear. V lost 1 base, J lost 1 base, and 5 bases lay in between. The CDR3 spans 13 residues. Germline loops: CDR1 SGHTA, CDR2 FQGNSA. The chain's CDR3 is CASSLVLSYEQYF. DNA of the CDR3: TGTGCCAGCAGCTTAGTACTATCCTACGAGCAGTACTTC.

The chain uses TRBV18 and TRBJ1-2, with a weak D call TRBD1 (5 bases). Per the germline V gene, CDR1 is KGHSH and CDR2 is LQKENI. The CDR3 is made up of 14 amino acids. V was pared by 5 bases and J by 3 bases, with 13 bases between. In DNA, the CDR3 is TGTGCCAGCTCAGTACCGGGGCAGGACTATGGCTACACCTTC. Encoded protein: CASSVPGQDYGYTF.

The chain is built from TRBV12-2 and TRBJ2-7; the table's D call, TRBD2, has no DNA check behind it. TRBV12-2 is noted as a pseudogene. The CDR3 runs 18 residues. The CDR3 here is CASRLVLGLAGGPREQYF. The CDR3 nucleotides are TGTGCAAGTCGCTTAGTTCTGGGACTAGCGGGAGGGCCTCGAGAGCAGTACTTC.

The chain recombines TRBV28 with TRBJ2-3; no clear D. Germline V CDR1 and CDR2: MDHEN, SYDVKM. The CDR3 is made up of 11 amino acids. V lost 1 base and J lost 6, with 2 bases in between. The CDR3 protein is CASSLLDTQYF. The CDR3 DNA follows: TGTGCCAGCAGTTTATTGGATACGCAGTATTTT. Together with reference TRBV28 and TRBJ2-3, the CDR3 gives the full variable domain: DVKVTQSSRYLVKRTGEKVFLECVQDMDHENMFWYRQDPGLGLRLIYFSYDVKMKEKGDIPEGYSVSREKKERFSLILESASTNQTSMYLCASSLLDTQYFGPGTRLTVL.

The CDR3 nucleotides are TGTGCCAGCAGTCCACCCACTAGCGGTGAGCAGTTCTTC. Encoded protein: CASSPPTSGEQFF. This chain uses TRBV28 with TRBJ2-1; 8 positions agree with TRBD2. Germline assignment: CDR1 MDHEN and CDR2 SYDVKM. CDR3 length equals 13 residues. The trim removed 5 bases at V and 9 bases at J, leaving 6 bases unmatched.

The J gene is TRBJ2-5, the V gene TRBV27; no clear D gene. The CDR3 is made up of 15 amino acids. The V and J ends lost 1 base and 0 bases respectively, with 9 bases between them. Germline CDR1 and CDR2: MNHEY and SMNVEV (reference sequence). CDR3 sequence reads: CASSLLARYQETQYF. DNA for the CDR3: TGTGCCAGCAGTTTATTGGCGCGGTACCAAGAGACCCAGTACTTC.

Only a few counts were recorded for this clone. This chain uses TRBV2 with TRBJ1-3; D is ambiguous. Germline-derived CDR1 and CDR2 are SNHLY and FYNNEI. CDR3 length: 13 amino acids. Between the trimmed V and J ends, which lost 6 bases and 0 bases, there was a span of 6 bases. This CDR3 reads CASRATSGNTIYF. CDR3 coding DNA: TGTGCCAGCAGGGCCACCTCTGGAAACACCATATATTTT.

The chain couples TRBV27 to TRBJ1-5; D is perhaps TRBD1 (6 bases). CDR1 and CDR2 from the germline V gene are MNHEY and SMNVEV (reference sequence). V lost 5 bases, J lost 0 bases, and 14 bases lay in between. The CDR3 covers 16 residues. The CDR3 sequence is CASSPRTAYSNQPQHF. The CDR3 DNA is TGTGCCAGCAGTCCCAGGACAGCCTATAGCAATCAGCCCCAGCATTTT.

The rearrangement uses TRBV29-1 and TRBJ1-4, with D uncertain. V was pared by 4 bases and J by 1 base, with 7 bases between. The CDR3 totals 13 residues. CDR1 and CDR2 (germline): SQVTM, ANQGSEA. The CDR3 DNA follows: TGCAGCGTTGGGGCGGGAACTAATGAAAAACTGTTTTTT. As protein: CSVGAGTNEKLFF.

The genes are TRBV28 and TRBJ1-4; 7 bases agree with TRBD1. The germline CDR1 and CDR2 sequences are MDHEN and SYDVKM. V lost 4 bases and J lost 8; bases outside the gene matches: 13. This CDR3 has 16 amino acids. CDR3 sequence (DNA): TGTGCCAGCAGTTCATCGCAGGGGGTGAGAGGGGAAAAACTGTTTTTT. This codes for CASSSSQGVRGEKLFF. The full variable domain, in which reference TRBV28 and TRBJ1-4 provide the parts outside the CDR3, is DVKVTQSSRYLVKRTGEKVFLECVQDMDHENMFWYRQDPGLGLRLIYFSYDVKMKEKGDIPEGYSVSREKKERFSLILESASTNQTSMYLCASSSSQGVRGEKLFFGSGTQLSVL.

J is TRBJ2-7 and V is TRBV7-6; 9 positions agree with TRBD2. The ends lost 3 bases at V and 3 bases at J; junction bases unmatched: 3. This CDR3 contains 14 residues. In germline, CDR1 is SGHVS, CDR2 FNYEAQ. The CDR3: CASSFGAGGYEQYF. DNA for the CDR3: TGTGCCAGCAGCTTTGGAGCGGGAGGCTACGAGCAGTACTTC.

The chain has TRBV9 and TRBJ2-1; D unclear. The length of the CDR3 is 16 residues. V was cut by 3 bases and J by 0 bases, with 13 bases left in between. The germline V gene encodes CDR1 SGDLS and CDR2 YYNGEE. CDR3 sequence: CASSEDPSSSYNEQFF. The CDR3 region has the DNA TGTGCCAGCAGCGAGGATCCCTCTAGCTCCTACAATGAGCAGTTCTTC.

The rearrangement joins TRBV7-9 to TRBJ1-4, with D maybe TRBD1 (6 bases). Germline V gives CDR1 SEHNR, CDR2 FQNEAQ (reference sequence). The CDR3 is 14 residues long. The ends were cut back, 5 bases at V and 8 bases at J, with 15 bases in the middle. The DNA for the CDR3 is TGTGCCAGCAGCCCCAGGGGAAAGGAGGAAAAACTGTTTTTT. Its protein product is CASSPRGKEEKLFF.

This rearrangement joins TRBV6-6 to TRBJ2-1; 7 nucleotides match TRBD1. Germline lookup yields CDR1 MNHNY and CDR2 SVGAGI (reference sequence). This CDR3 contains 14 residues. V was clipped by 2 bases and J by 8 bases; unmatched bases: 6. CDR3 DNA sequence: TGTGCCAGCAGTTACAGACAGGGAATAGATGAGCAGTTCTTC. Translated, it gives CASSYRQGIDEQFF.

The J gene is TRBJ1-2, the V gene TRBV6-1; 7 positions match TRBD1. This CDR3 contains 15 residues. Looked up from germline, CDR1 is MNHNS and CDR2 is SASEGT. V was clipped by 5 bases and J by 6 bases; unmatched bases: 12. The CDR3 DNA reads TGTGCCAGCAGTCCCCGGCCGACAGGGAAAGATGGCTACACCTTC. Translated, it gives CASSPRPTGKDGYTF.

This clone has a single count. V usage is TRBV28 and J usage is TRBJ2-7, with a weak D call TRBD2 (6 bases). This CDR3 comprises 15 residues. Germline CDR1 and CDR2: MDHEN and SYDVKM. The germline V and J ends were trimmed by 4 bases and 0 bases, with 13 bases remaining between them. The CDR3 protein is CASSSLDGSSYEQYF. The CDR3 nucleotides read TGTGCCAGCAGTTCGTTAGACGGGAGCTCCTACGAGCAGTACTTC.

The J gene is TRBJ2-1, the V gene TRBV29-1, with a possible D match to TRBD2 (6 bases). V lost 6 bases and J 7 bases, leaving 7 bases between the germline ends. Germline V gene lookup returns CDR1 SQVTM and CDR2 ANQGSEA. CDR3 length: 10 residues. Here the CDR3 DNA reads TGCAGCGTGGGGAGGAATGAGCAGTTCTTC. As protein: CSVGRNEQFF.

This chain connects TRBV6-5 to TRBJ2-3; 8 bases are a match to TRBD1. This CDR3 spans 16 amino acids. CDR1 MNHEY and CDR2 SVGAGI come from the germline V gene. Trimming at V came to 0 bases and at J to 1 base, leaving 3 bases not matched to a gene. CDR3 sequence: CASSYSPGQGTDTQYF. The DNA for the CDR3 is TGTGCCAGCAGTTACTCGCCGGGACAGGGCACAGATACGCAGTATTTT.

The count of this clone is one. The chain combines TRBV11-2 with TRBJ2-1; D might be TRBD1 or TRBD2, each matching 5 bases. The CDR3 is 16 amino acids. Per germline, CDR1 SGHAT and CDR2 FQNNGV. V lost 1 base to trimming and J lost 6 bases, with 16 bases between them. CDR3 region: CASSLVLGTAFNEQFF. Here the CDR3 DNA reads TGTGCCAGCAGCTTAGTACTGGGGACGGCCTTCAATGAGCAGTTCTTC. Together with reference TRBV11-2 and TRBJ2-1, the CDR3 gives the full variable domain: EAGVAQSPRYKIIEKRQSVAFWCNPISGHATLYWYQQILGQGPKLLIQFQNNGVVDDSQLPKDRFSAERLKGVDSTLKIQPAKLEDSAVYLCASSLVLGTAFNEQFFGPGTRLTVL.